A selection of T cell receptor beta chains follows, all from one sample in a study of blood T cells in healthy people across ages. TCRdb ran MiXCR on the 5' RACE reads and lists one entry per CDR3 protein. The sample yields fewer than 750,000 distinct CDR3 sequences, approximately 52% seen once. The source material was blood. The origin of the receptors is a woman aged 80 or over in good health. Both conserved end residues are part of each CDR3. D genes are given only for firm matches. Part of the rows lack a size; the others show once, few, many or a class for expanded clones.

d_call,clone_size,v_call,j_call,cdr3_nt,cdr3_aa
.,.,TRBV15,TRBJ1-1,TGTGCCACCAGCAGAGATATTGGACAGTCGATAAACACTGAAGCTTTCTTT,CATSRDIGQSINTEAFF
.,once,TRBV20-1,TRBJ2-7,TGCAGTGCTAGAGATCAGGTGACCTACGAGCAGTACTTC,CSARDQVTYEQYF
.,.,TRBV12-3/TRBV12-4,TRBJ2-5,TGTGCCAGCAGTTCCGGGACAATTCAAGAGACCCAGTACTTC,CASSSGTIQETQYF
TRBD2,many,TRBV24-1,TRBJ2-5,TGTGCCACCAAGGATTCGGCGGGAGGGAACCAAGAGACCCAGTACTTC,CATKDSAGGNQETQYF
.,.,TRBV7-2,TRBJ2-7,TGTGCCAGCAGCTCCACGACCCAGGGTCTCTCCGAGCAGTACTTC,CASSSTTQGLSEQYF
.,.,TRBV7-8,TRBJ2-1,TGTGCCAGCAGCTTAGCGGAGTCCCACAATGAGCAGTTCTTC,CASSLAESHNEQFF
TRBD1,.,TRBV7-9,TRBJ1-2,TGTGCCAGCAGCTTAGCGGACAGGCTCTCGGAAAACACCTTC,CASSLADRLSENTF
.,.,TRBV7-2,TRBJ2-1,TGTGCCAGCAGCCTACTAACCAATGAGCAGTTCTTC,CASSLLTNEQFF
.,many,TRBV30,TRBJ2-7,TGTGCCTGGACTCCGGCACAGGATTTCTACGAGCAGTACTTC,CAWTPAQDFYEQYF
.,.,TRBV6-1,TRBJ2-1,TGTGCCAGCACCCTAGGTATCGGGGAGACCTACAATGAGCAGTTCTTC,CASTLGIGETYNEQFF